One and the same sample provided the 27 T cell receptor beta chains below, sequenced in a study of blood T cells in healthy people across ages. The use of a sample-barcoded 5' primer and a J-beta primer mix characterized a second PCR of roughly 6 to 11 cycles. A single record per CDR3 protein comes from TCRdb applying MiXCR to the 5' RACE reads. The repertoire includes roughly 800,000 distinct CDR3 sequences, roughly 50% of them detected once, and roughly two fifths sits in the top ten. Sequencing was done on a sample of blood. The receptors shown here come from a man at least 80 years old in good health.

This clonotype was seen once. The chain couples TRBV4-1 to TRBJ2-7; D is undetermined. V was trimmed by 0 bases and J by 1 base, leaving 10 bases between them. Germline V lookup: CDR1 MGHRA, CDR2 YSYEKL. The CDR3 covers 15 residues. The CDR3 reads CASSQDVSRSYEQYF. CDR3 DNA: TGCGCCAGCAGCCAAGATGTCAGTCGATCCTACGAGCAGTACTTC.

The V gene is TRBV29-1, the J gene TRBJ1-2; tentative D call: TRBD1 (5 bases). There are 13 residues in the CDR3. Germline V gene data show CDR1 as SQVTM and CDR2 as ANQGSEA. The V end lost 7 bases, the J end lost 2 bases, and 14 bases lay between the germline ends. Here the CDR3 DNA reads TGCAGCGCGGGGGGAGGGAGGAACTATGGCTACACCTTC. As protein: CSAGGGRNYGYTF.

CDR3 in DNA: TGCGCCAGCAGCTTTAGCGGGGCGAACACCGGGGAGCTGTTTTTT. Protein product: CASSFSGANTGELFF. J is TRBJ2-2 and V is TRBV5-1; 8 positions match TRBD2. The junction had 0 bases not matched to a gene; V was cut back by 2 bases and J by 0 bases. CDR1 and CDR2 from the germline V gene are SGHRS and YFSETQ. This CDR3 spans 15 amino acids.

Only one count was recorded for this clonotype. This sequence joins TRBV12-3 or TRBV12-4 and TRBJ2-1; 7 nucleotides align to TRBD2. This CDR3 comprises 12 residues. After removal of 3 bases from V and 13 bases from J, the junction contained 6 bases not matched to a gene. The CDR3 nucleotides read TGTGCCAGCAGTTTTCGGAGCGGGATACAGTTCTTC. Amino acid sequence: CASSFRSGIQFF.

This clonotype occurred a few times. V gene TRBV29-1 combines with J gene TRBJ1-2; tentative D call: TRBD1 (5 bases). The CDR3 loop spans 12 amino acids. CDR1 SQVTM and CDR2 ANQGSEA come from the germline V gene. V was clipped by 5 bases and J by 2 bases, with 9 bases between them. CDR3 coding DNA: TGCAGCGTTACCGGGGGGAACTATGGCTACACCTTC. As protein: CSVTGGNYGYTF.

The chain carries TRBV20-1 and TRBJ2-5, with 8 bases lining up with TRBD1. There are 15 residues in the CDR3. Looked up from germline, CDR1 is DFQATT and CDR2 is SNEGSKA (reference sequence). V lost 6 bases to trimming and J lost 7 bases; unmatched junction nucleotides: 16. CDR3 sequence (DNA): TGCAGTGCCAACACAGGACAGGGTGATTACGGGACCCAGTACTTC. This encodes CSANTGQGDYGTQYF.

The chain employs TRBV4-1 and TRBJ2-5; maybe TRBD1 (6 bases). CDR3 length equals 14 residues. The germline gives CDR1 MGHRA, CDR2 YSYEKL. V was pared by 6 bases and J by 11 bases, with 22 bases between. CDR3 sequence: CASSHNLGAYDQYF. In DNA, the CDR3 is TGCGCCAGCAGTCACAACTTGGGGGCGTACGATCAGTACTTC.

This chain joins TRBV5-1 and TRBJ2-7, with TRBD2 identical over 11 bases. This CDR3 has 16 residues. V gave up 3 bases and J gave up 6 bases; unmatched junction bases: 11. Germline V gives CDR1 SGHRS, CDR2 YFSETQ. CDR3 sequence reads: CASSSGLAGSPLEQYF. CDR3 nucleotides: TGCGCCAGCAGCTCCGGACTAGCGGGTTCCCCTCTCGAGCAGTACTTC.

The genes are TRBV24-1 and TRBJ1-4; no clear D gene. CDR1 is KGHDR, CDR2 SFDVKD, per germline. The length of the CDR3 is 14 residues. V was shortened by 7 bases and J by 4 bases, with 12 bases between the two germline ends. The CDR3 DNA reads as TGTGCCACCAGAGCCGGGTCGAGTAATGAAAAACTGTTTTTT. Residues: CATRAGSSNEKLFF.

The V gene is TRBV12-3 or TRBV12-4, the J gene TRBJ2-1; the D gene is possibly TRBD2 (6 bases). The V gene lost 5 bases and the J gene lost 5 bases, with 16 bases spanning the gap. The CDR3 runs to 15 residues. The CDR3 bases are TGTGCCAGCAGTCTGCCACTAGCTGGGAACAATGAGCAGTTCTTC. Translating gives CASSLPLAGNNEQFF.

Regarding this clonotype: At one end the junction does not follow the germline gene, possibly because of a read error. This chain links TRBV27 with TRBJ2-7, with 13 bases that match TRBD2. Germline CDR1 is MNHEY and CDR2 is SMNVEV (reference sequence). This CDR3 has 16 amino acids. CDR3 residues: CACSLWGTSGTYEQYF. As DNA, the CDR3 is TGTGCCTGCAGTTTATGGGGGACTAGCGGGACGTACGAGCAGTACTTC.

Only a few counts were recorded for this clonotype. The genes are TRBV10-3 and TRBJ1-1; unclear D gene. From germline, CDR1 is ENHRY and CDR2 SYGVKD. V lost 4 bases, J lost 5 bases, and 11 bases lay in between. There are 13 residues in the CDR3. CDR3: CAISARRETEAFF. In DNA, the CDR3 is TGTGCCATCAGTGCTAGGAGGGAAACTGAAGCTTTCTTT.

The sample holds a few counts of this clonotype. This rearrangement joins TRBV28 to TRBJ1-2, with TRBD1 as a possible D gene (5 bases). The V end lost 5 bases, the J end lost 8 bases, and 9 bases lay between the germline ends. This CDR3 has 11 amino acids. Germline values: CDR1 MDHEN, CDR2 SYDVKM. The CDR3 sequence is CASSGRAGYTF. The DNA for the CDR3 is TGTGCCAGCAGTGGCAGGGCCGGCTACACCTTC.

DNA of the CDR3: TGCAGCGTGCTAGCGGTTAGGACAAACATTCAGTACTTC. It translates to CSVLAVRTNIQYF. The chain combines TRBV29-1 with TRBJ2-4, with TRBD2 identical over 7 bases. The CDR3 loop spans 13 amino acids. Germline-derived CDR1 and CDR2 are SQVTM and ANQGSEA. V was clipped by 6 bases and J by 6 bases; unmatched bases: 8.

The V gene is TRBV20-1, the J gene TRBJ2-7, with 9 bases aligning to TRBD1. Per germline, CDR1 DFQATT and CDR2 SNEGSKA (reference sequence). V was clipped by 4 bases and J by 7 bases; unmatched bases: 11. The length of the CDR3 is 14 residues. The DNA of the CDR3 is TGCAGTGCTATCCCCGGGACAGGGAGGGGGGAGCAGTACTTC. Its protein product is CSAIPGTGRGEQYF.

The rearrangement links TRBV10-3 to TRBJ2-4, with 7 bases fitting TRBD1. Trimming cost V 3 bases and J 5 bases; bases outside gene matches: 7. The CDR3 runs 15 residues. Germline values: CDR1 ENHRY, CDR2 SYGVKD. The CDR3 bases are TGTGCCATCAGTGACGGGACAGCTCGCCAAAACATTCAGTACTTC. This sequence encodes CAISDGTARQNIQYF.

V and J are TRBV2 and TRBJ2-3; 10 bases are a match to TRBD2. The CDR3 runs 15 residues. Germline V gives CDR1 SNHLY, CDR2 FYNNEI. V trimming: 5 bases; J trimming: 4 bases; junction bases outside the gene matches: 6. CDR3 region: CASSTGTSVADTQYF. CDR3 DNA: TGTGCCAGCAGTACCGGGACTAGCGTCGCAGATACGCAGTATTTT.

Only a few counts were recorded for this clonotype. The chain employs TRBV29-1 and TRBJ2-1; D is ambiguous. V was cut by 3 bases and J by 6 bases, with 12 bases left in between. CDR3 length: 13 residues. Germline CDR1 is SQVTM and CDR2 is ANQGSEA. The CDR3 DNA sequence: TGCAGCGTTGATTCGGCGCTTGGCAATGAGCAGTTCTTC. Amino acid sequence: CSVDSALGNEQFF.

CDR3 sequence reads: CASSREREQSYEQYF. DNA of the CDR3: TGTGCCAGCAGTAGGGAGCGGGAGCAGTCTTACGAGCAGTACTTC. The rearrangement links TRBV6-5 to TRBJ2-4; TRBD2 matches at 8 bases. Near its end, the DNA agrees better with TRBJ2-7, so the J call may be wrong. Per the germline V gene, CDR1 is MNHEY and CDR2 is SVGAGI. The CDR3 has 15 amino acids.

The chain combines TRBV7-9 with TRBJ2-7, with TRBD2 identical over 7 bases. J lost 2 bases, V lost 8 bases, and 9 bases had no gene match. The CDR3 consists of 14 residues. From germline, CDR1 is SEHNR and CDR2 FQNEAQ (reference sequence). The CDR3 sequence: CASGETGLTYEQYF. The CDR3 nucleotides are TGTGCCAGCGGCGAGACGGGACTAACCTACGAGCAGTACTTC.

This chain joins TRBV3-1 and TRBJ1-2; unclear D gene. From germline, CDR1 is LGHDT and CDR2 YNNKEL (reference sequence). The V end was cut by 1 base, the J end by 5 bases, with 14 bases between. The CDR3 runs to 15 residues. The CDR3 nucleotides read TGTGCCAGCAGCCAAGTCCTGGACGGATCGTATGGCTACACCTTC. It translates to CASSQVLDGSYGYTF.

V gene TRBV14 combines with J gene TRBJ2-1, with TRBD2 identical over 9 bases. With 4 bases clipped from V and 9 bases from J, the junction kept 10 bases outside the gene matches. Per the germline V gene, CDR1 is SGHDN and CDR2 is FVKESK. This CDR3 is built from 15 residues. CDR3 in amino acids: CASSPTSGGGGEQFF. The CDR3 DNA reads TGTGCCAGCAGCCCGACTAGCGGAGGGGGCGGTGAGCAGTTCTTC.

This clonotype has a handful of counts. The genes are TRBV29-1 and TRBJ2-7; D not resolved. V was cut by 6 bases and J by 0 bases, with 9 bases left in between. The CDR3 runs to 12 residues. Germline loops: CDR1 SQVTM, CDR2 ANQGSEA. The CDR3, as DNA: TGCAGCGTGTTGGGCCCCTCCTACGAGCAGTACTTC. Translated, it gives CSVLGPSYEQYF.

This chain joins TRBV3-1 and TRBJ1-1; maybe TRBD1 (5 bases). The CDR3 is 17 amino acids. Germline V gene sequence: CDR1 LGHDT, CDR2 YNNKEL (reference sequence). V was trimmed by 5 bases and J by 1 base, leaving 20 bases between them. The CDR3 reads CASSFRPGPGGNTEAFF. Written as DNA, the CDR3 is TGTGCCAGCAGCTTCCGTCCGGGGCCCGGGGGGAACACTGAAGCTTTCTTT.

Here the CDR3 reads CASSEWGGANYGYTF. The CDR3 DNA reads TGTGCCAGCAGTGAATGGGGGGGAGCTAACTATGGCTACACCTTC. The V and J genes are TRBV25-1 and TRBJ1-2, with D maybe TRBD1 (5 bases). V dropped 1 base and J dropped 0 bases, with 9 bases sitting between them. Germline loops: CDR1 MGHDK, CDR2 SYGVNS. The CDR3 is made up of 15 amino acids.

This chain links TRBV7-2 with TRBJ2-1; D possibly corresponds to TRBD2 (5 bases). Germline CDR1 reads SGHTA; CDR2 reads FQGNSA. Trimming took off 3 bases at V and 7 bases at J, with 7 bases between the two ends. CDR3 length: 12 amino acids. CDR3 in amino acids: CASSFEGNEQFF. The CDR3 DNA sequence: TGTGCCAGCAGCTTCGAGGGTAATGAGCAGTTCTTC. The full variable domain, completed using reference TRBV7-2 and TRBJ2-1, is GAGVSQSPSNKVTEKGKDVELRCDPISGHTALYWYRQSLGQGLEFLIYFQGNSAPDKSGLPSDRFSAERTGGSVSTLTIQRTQQEDSAVYLCASSFEGNEQFFGPGTRLTVL.

With respect to this clonotype: A read error may produce the germline difference seen at one junction end. J is TRBJ2-1 and V is TRBV20-1; 15 nucleotides agree with TRBD2. The germline CDR1 and CDR2 sequences are DFQATT and SNEGSKA (reference sequence). The CDR3 consists of 18 residues. Here the CDR3 DNA reads TGCAGTGCCACACCCGGACTAGCGGGAGGGGGCTCCTACAATGAGCCGTTCTTC. Amino acid sequence: CSATPGLAGGGSYNEPFF.